The clone carrying this T cell receptor beta chain was observed once. Its target is unknown. The data derive from a study of cytomegalovirus exposure and HLA in healthy donors. Whole-study context: About 83 million unique TCRs from HLA-typed donors made up an early data release. Regarding the study as a whole: V segments that were indistinguishable, TRBV6-2 and TRBV6-3 among them, were omitted from analysis. A later analysis reportedly found that, within productive TCRs, an Asian-associated ancestry cluster had fewer N-insertions than the mean observed across the 666 donors.

V shed 3 bases and J shed 5 bases, with 12 bases lying between them. Germline V gene lookup returns CDR1 SGHDT and CDR2 YYEEEE. The CDR3 runs 13 residues. Vbeta (60) and Jbeta (13) primers were used in the PCR. Clones were sequenced by immunoSEQ multiplex PCR, and TCRdb holds only the in-frame ones, with some missing. The sample holds around 170,000 clones, more than 75% seen once. V and J are TRBV5-6 and TRBJ2-7; D unresolved. This clonotype originated in a woman between 18 and 29 years old in good health and CMV-seronegative. The sequenced material came from PBMCs. The CDR3 sequence is CASSSLNSHEQYF. The CDR3 nucleotides are TGTGCCAGCAGCTCTTTAAACAGTCACGAGCAGTACTTC.